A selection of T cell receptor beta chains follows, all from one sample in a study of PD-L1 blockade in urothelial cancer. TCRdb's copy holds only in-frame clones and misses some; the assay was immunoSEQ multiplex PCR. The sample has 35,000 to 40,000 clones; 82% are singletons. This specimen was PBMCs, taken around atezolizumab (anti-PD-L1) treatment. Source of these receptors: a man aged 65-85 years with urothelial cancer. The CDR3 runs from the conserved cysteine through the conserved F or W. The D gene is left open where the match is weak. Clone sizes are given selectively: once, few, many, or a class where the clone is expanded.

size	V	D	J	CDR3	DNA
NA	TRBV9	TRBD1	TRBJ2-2	CASSVAGGGTGELFF	TGTGCCAGCAGCGTAGCAGGGGGCGGCACCGGGGAGCTGTTTTTT
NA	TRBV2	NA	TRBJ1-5	CASSLQGQGSQPQHF	TGTGCCAGCAGCTTACAGGGCCAGGGCAGTCAGCCCCAGCATTTT
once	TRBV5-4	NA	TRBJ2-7	CASSRPGGVGFYEQYF	TGTGCCAGCAGCCGCCCAGGAGGGGTCGGCTTCTACGAGCAGTACTTC
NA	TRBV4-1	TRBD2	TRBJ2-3	CASSQRGGLAGGGTDTQYF	TGCGCCAGCAGCCAGAGAGGAGGTCTGGCGGGAGGCGGCACAGATACGCAGTATTTT
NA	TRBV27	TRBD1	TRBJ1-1	CASSRAGGGAEAFF	TGTGCCAGCAGTCGCGCCGGAGGGGGCGCTGAAGCTTTCTTT
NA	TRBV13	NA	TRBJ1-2	CASSLKRDYGYTF	TGTGCCAGCAGCTTAAAGCGGGACTATGGCTACACCTTC
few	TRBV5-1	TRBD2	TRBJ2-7	CASSLKFGGGTRAEQYF	TGCGCCAGCAGCTTGAAGTTCGGGGGGGGAACCCGGGCCGAGCAGTACTTC
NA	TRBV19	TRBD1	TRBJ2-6	CASSGTRGLGSGANVLTF	TGTGCCAGTAGTGGTACCAGGGGGCTTGGCTCTGGGGCCAACGTCCTGACTTTC
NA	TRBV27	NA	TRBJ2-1	CASSPDGVSASSYNEQFF	TGTGCCAGCAGTCCCGACGGGGTTTCGGCTAGCTCCTACAATGAGCAGTTCTTC
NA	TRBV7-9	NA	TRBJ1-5	CASSSEGGIGGNQPQHF	TGTGCCAGCAGCTCGGAAGGGGGAATTGGGGGCAATCAGCCCCAGCATTTT
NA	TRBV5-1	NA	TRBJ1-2	CASSLRVDYGYTF	TGCGCCAGCAGCTTACGAGTAGACTATGGCTACACCTTC
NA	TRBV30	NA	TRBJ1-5	CAWSERFQPQHF	TGTGCCTGGAGTGAGAGGTTTCAGCCCCAGCATTTT
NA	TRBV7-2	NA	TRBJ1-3	CASSLGPGNTIYF	TGTGCCAGCAGCTTGGGGCCTGGAAACACCATATATTTT
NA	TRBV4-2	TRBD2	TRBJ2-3	CASSQGTSGVTDTQYF	TGTGCCAGCAGCCAGGGGACTAGCGGGGTCACAGATACGCAGTATTTT
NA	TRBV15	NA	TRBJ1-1	CATSETGGANTEAFF	TGTGCCACCAGCGAAACCGGGGGGGCGAACACTGAAGCTTTCTTT
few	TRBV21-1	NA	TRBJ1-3	CASSKDIRDSGNTIYF	TGTGCCAGCAGCAAAGACATCAGGGACTCTGGAAACACCATATATTTT
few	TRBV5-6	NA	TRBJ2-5	CASSLAQSSGETQYF	TGTGCCAGCAGCTTGGCGCAGTCCAGCGGAGAGACCCAGTACTTC
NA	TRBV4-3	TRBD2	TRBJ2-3	CASSQDSTSGGMRDTQYF	TGCGCCAGCAGCCAAGATTCGACTAGCGGGGGGATGAGGGATACGCAGTATTTT
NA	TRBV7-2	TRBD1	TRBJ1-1	CASSLYQFLGQGDTEAFF	TGTGCCAGCAGCTTATATCAGTTTTTGGGACAGGGAGACACTGAAGCTTTCTTT
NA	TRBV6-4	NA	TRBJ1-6	CASSVPGIRTAYDPLHF	TGTGCCAGCAGTGTCCCCGGTATCAGGACAGCGTATGATCCCCTCCACTTT
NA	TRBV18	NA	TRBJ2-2	CASSPGRVNTGELFF	TGTGCCAGCTCACCAGGCAGGGTGAACACCGGGGAGCTGTTTTTT
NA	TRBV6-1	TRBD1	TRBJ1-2	CASRDGTGGGRGYTF	TGTGCCAGCCGGGATGGGACAGGGGGCGGGAGAGGCTACACCTTC
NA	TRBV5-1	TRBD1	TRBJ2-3	CASSLALRGSTDTQYF	TGCGCCAGCAGCTTGGCTCTCAGGGGGTCCACAGATACGCAGTATTTT
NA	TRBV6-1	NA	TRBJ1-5	CASAQQGAYNQPQHF	TGTGCCAGCGCACAACAGGGAGCCTACAATCAGCCCCAGCATTTT
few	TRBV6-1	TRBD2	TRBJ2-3	CASRGRLAGTDTQYF	TGTGCCAGCAGGGGACGACTAGCGGGGACAGATACGCAGTATTTT
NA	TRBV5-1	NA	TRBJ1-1	CASSWAEGSMNTEAFF	TGCGCCAGCAGCTGGGCGGAGGGTTCTATGAACACTGAAGCTTTCTTT
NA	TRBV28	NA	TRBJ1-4	CASSLPGGRSEKLFF	TGTGCCAGCAGTTTGCCCGGGGGGCGTAGCGAAAAACTGTTTTTT
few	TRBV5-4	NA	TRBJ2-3	CASSFFLGTSTDTQYF	TGTGCCAGCAGCTTTTTTCTGGGGACTAGCACAGATACGCAGTATTTT
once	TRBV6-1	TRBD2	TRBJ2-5	CASGTSGGVQETQYF	TGTGCCAGTGGGACTAGCGGGGGGGTGCAAGAGACCCAGTACTTC
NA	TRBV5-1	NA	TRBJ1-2	CASSSGRTTNYGYTF	TGCGCCAGCAGCTCGGGAAGAACTACCAACTATGGCTACACCTTC
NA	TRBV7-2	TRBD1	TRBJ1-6	CASSLLRGQDSPLHF	TGTGCCAGCAGCCTGCTGAGGGGGCAGGATTCACCCCTCCACTTT
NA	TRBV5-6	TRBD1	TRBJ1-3	CASSWDRGSGNTIYF	TGTGCCAGCAGCTGGGACAGGGGCTCTGGAAACACCATATATTTT
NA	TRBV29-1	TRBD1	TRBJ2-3	CSVDRPTGGLVDTQYF	TGCAGCGTCGATCGTCCGACAGGGGGTTTAGTAGATACGCAGTATTTT
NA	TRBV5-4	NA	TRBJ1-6	CASSLVGPNVNSPLHF	TGTGCCAGCAGCTTGGTCGGTCCGAATGTAAATTCACCCCTCCACTTT
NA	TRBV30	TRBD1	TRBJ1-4	CAWSGIGTDREKLFF	TGTGCCTGGAGTGGGATCGGGACAGACCGCGAAAAACTGTTTTTT
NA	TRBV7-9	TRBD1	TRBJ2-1	CASSLGAGGTYNEQFF	TGTGCCAGCAGCTTAGGGGCAGGGGGCACCTACAATGAGCAGTTCTTC
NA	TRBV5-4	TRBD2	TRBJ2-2	CASSWTSGTGELFF	TGTGCCAGCAGCTGGACTAGCGGGACCGGGGAGCTGTTTTTT
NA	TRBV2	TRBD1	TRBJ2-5	CASGQQGVETQYF	TGTGCCAGCGGCCAACAGGGGGTGGAGACCCAGTACTTC
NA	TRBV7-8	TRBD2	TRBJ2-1	CASSRTSGTAYNEQFF	TGTGCCAGCAGTCGGACTAGCGGGACAGCCTACAATGAGCAGTTCTTC
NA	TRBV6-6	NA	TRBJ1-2	CASSYSPQAAHYGYTF	TGTGCCAGCAGTTACTCACCACAGGCAGCCCATTATGGCTACACCTTC
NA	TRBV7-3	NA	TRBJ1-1	CASSWGLGTEAFF	TGTGCCAGCAGCTGGGGACTTGGGACTGAAGCTTTCTTT
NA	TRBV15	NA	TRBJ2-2	CATSRINPDTGELFF	TGTGCCACCAGCAGAATAAATCCTGACACCGGGGAGCTGTTTTTT
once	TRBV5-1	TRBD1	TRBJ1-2	CASSNPPDRADGYTF	TGCGCCAGCAGCAACCCGCCGGACAGGGCAGATGGCTACACCTTC
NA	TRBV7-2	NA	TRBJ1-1	CASSPGSSATNTEAFF	TGTGCCAGCAGTCCCGGGAGTAGTGCTACGAACACTGAAGCTTTCTTT
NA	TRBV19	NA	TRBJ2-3	CATQHTLGRRDTQYF	TGTGCCACCCAACACACTCTAGGTCGGAGAGATACGCAGTATTTT
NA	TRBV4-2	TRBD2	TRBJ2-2	CASSQGTSRAGELFF	TGTGCCAGCAGCCAAGGGACTAGCAGGGCCGGGGAGCTGTTTTTT
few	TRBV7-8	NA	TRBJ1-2	CASSLGRSYGYTF	TGTGCCAGCAGCTTAGGGCGGAGCTATGGCTACACCTTC
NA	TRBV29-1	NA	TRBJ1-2	CSVEGTLRGYTF	TGCAGCGTTGAAGGTACCTTACGGGGCTACACCTTC
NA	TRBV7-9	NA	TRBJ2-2	CASSSSSSGVLFF	TGTGCCAGCAGCTCTTCCAGCTCGGGTGTACTGTTTTTT
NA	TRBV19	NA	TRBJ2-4	CASSPGLQPGYDIQYF	TGTGCCAGTAGCCCCGGGTTGCAGCCCGGTTATGACATTCAGTACTTC
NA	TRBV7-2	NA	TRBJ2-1	CASSSGGPTDEQFF	TGTGCCAGCAGCTCCGGGGGGCCTACCGATGAGCAGTTCTTC
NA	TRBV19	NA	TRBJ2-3	CASGDTRTDTQYF	TGTGCCAGTGGGGACACCCGCACAGATACGCAGTATTTT
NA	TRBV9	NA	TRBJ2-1	CASSATFSSYNEQFF	TGTGCCAGCAGCGCTACCTTTAGCTCCTACAATGAGCAGTTCTTC
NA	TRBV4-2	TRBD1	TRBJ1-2	CASSQSRDRVPYGYTF	TGTGCCAGCAGCCAGTCCCGGGACAGGGTCCCGTATGGCTACACCTTC
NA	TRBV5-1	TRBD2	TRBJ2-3	CASRAAGWTSGSTDTQYF	TGCGCCAGCAGGGCTGCTGGGTGGACTAGCGGGAGCACAGATACGCAGTATTTT